These 12 T cell receptor beta chains originate from one sample sequenced in a study of PD-L1 blockade in urothelial cancer. Sample time point: peripheral blood 6 weeks after treatment start. Clones were read by immunoSEQ multiplex PCR, and TCRdb kept only the in-frame ones, dropping some. Of around 100,000 clones in the sample, 75% to 95% are singletons; the top ten hold less than 5%. The source material was PBMCs, sampled around atezolizumab (anti-PD-L1) treatment. These receptors originate from a man aged 60 to 75 with urothelial cancer.

This chain links TRBV6-5 with TRBJ2-7; TRBD2 is a possible D gene (7 bases). V was pared by 2 bases and J by 6 bases, with 20 bases between. The CDR3 sequence is 16 residues long. Germline assignment: CDR1 MNHEY and CDR2 SVGAGI. The chain's CDR3 is CASSYPSGGAVGEQYF. The CDR3 region has the DNA TGTGCCAGCAGTTACCCTTCGGGGGGCGCGGTTGGCGAGCAGTACTTC.

The chain is built from TRBV18 and TRBJ1-4, with 8 nucleotides matching TRBD1. The CDR3 sequence is 15 residues long. V was pared by 2 bases and J by 8 bases, with 7 bases of the junction left unmatched. The germline V gene encodes CDR1 KGHSH and CDR2 LQKENI. The CDR3 bases are TGTGCCAGCTCACCAAGGGCAGGGGGCAGCGAAAAACTGTTTTTT. Translated, it gives CASSPRAGGSEKLFF.

This chain connects TRBV19 to TRBJ2-3; 13 bases map to TRBD2. The CDR3 spans 17 residues. The J segment lost 0 bases and the V segment lost 3 bases, leaving 3 bases of the junction unmatched. Germline V gene sequence: CDR1 LNHDA, CDR2 SQIVND (reference sequence). The CDR3 loop is CASSMQLAGGSTDTQYF. The CDR3 DNA is TGTGCCAGTAGTATGCAACTAGCGGGGGGGAGCACAGATACGCAGTATTTT.

The V call is TRBV2, the J call TRBJ1-1; D uncertain. Trimming removed 4 bases at V and 3 bases at J, with 18 bases between. Germline V CDR1 and CDR2: SNHLY, FYNNEI. CDR3 length: 16 amino acids. This CDR3 reads CASSGEVTGVDTEAFF. The CDR3 bases are TGTGCCAGCAGTGGCGAAGTTACGGGAGTGGACACTGAAGCTTTCTTT.

The chain is built from TRBV5-5 and TRBJ1-1, with 11 positions matching TRBD1. With V trimmed by 2 bases and J by 5 bases, 8 bases remained unmatched. Per germline, CDR1 SGHKS and CDR2 YYEKEE (reference sequence). CDR3 length: 16 amino acids. For the CDR3, the DNA is TGTGCCAGCAGCTTTCTGAGCGGGACAGGGGGTACTGAAGCTTTCTTT. It is translated as CASSFLSGTGGTEAFF.

The sample holds a few counts of this clone. J is TRBJ2-5 and V is TRBV4-2; TRBD2 is a possible D gene (5 bases). Looked up from germline, CDR1 is LGHNA and CDR2 is YNFKEQ. This CDR3 contains 13 residues. Trimming stripped 4 bases from V and 3 bases from J, with 9 bases between. The CDR3 DNA is TGTGCCAGCAGCCGGGCGGAGGAAGAGACCCAGTACTTC. Protein sequence: CASSRAEEETQYF.

The chain combines TRBV5-1 with TRBJ2-4; D possibly corresponds to TRBD2 (5 bases). From germline, CDR1 is SGHRS and CDR2 YFSETQ. V shed 1 base and J shed 7 bases, with 12 bases lying between them. The length of the CDR3 is 14 residues. CDR3 region: CASSLYEGGNIQYF. CDR3 coding DNA: TGCGCCAGCAGCTTGTATGAGGGTGGGAACATTCAGTACTTC.

V is TRBV2 and J is TRBJ2-3; a possible D gene is TRBD2 (5 bases). Germline CDR1 SNHLY, CDR2 FYNNEI. Deletions cut 0 bases from V and 3 bases from J, with 10 bases between. The CDR3 totals 15 residues. The CDR3 DNA sequence: TGTGCCAGCAGTGAAGCGGGGAGCCCTACAGATACGCAGTATTTT. Its protein product is CASSEAGSPTDTQYF.

This clone has only a few counts. The rearrangement joins TRBV10-3 to TRBJ1-3; D uncertain. Trimming removed 4 bases at V and 4 bases at J, with 11 bases between. This CDR3 spans 14 amino acids. Germline CDR1 and CDR2: ENHRY and SYGVKD. In DNA form, the CDR3 reads TGTGCCATCAGTGGAGACATAGTAGGAAACACCATATATTTT. Residues: CAISGDIVGNTIYF.

The chain recombines TRBV10-1 with TRBJ2-3; 8 nucleotides line up with TRBD1. The V gene's germline CDR1 is WNHNN and CDR2 SYGVQD (reference sequence). Trimming removed 4 bases from V and 1 base from J; junction bases left unmatched: 1. The CDR3 loop spans 14 amino acids. This CDR3 reads CASSGGQGTDTQYF. The CDR3, as DNA: TGCGCCAGCAGTGGGGGACAGGGCACAGATACGCAGTATTTT.

The chain links TRBV29-1 to TRBJ2-1; D remains ambiguous. V lost 8 bases and J lost 0, with 17 bases in between. The germline V gene has CDR1 SQVTM and CDR2 ANQGSEA. The CDR3 contains 15 residues. As DNA, the CDR3 is TGCAGCATTAATAACTGGGCCCTCTCCTACAATGAGCAGTTCTTC. It specifies CSINNWALSYNEQFF.

This chain uses TRBV4-2 with TRBJ2-7, with 9 bases lining up with TRBD1. This CDR3 is built from 16 residues. Germline CDR1 LGHNA, CDR2 YNFKEQ. Unmatched junction bases numbered 13, after V lost 4 bases and J lost 6 bases. This CDR3 reads CASSRSSGTGKVEQYF. The CDR3 DNA follows: TGTGCCAGCAGCCGTTCATCCGGGACAGGGAAGGTCGAGCAGTACTTC.